A single sample gave rise to the 20 T cell receptor beta chains below, sequenced in a study of type 1 and type 2 diabetes patients. PCR was run on genomic DNA. Amplification of the beta chain CDR3 used 30 forward and 13 reverse multiplex primers. TCRdb itself ran the multiplex PCR reads through MiXCR, one entry per CDR3 protein. The repertoire holds around 300,000 distinct CDR3 sequences, with approximately 45% as singletons. Sequences were obtained from peripheral blood mononuclear cells (PBMCs). These receptors all stem from a man between 18 and 35 years old with type 2 diabetes.

The chain uses TRBV5-1 and TRBJ2-2; tentative D call: TRBD1 (5 bases). Germline V lookup: CDR1 SGHRS, CDR2 YFSETQ. The CDR3 is 15 amino acids. V lost 4 bases, J lost 3 bases, and 13 bases lay in between. The CDR3 coding sequence is TGCGCCAGCAGCACCTTGGACACATACACCGGGGAGCTGTTTTTT. Translation: CASSTLDTYTGELFF.

The genes are TRBV9 and TRBJ1-1; D unresolved. The CDR3 runs to 14 residues. CDR1 is SGDLS and CDR2 is YYNGEE in the germline V gene. V was clipped by 0 bases and J by 4 bases, with 10 bases between them. The CDR3 is CASSVGPVSTEAFF. CDR3 DNA: TGTGCCAGCAGCGTAGGTCCTGTGAGCACTGAAGCTTTCTTT.

This clonotype was found once. The chain carries TRBV19 and TRBJ2-3; 10 nucleotides align to TRBD2. After removal of 8 bases from V and 5 bases from J, the junction contained 7 bases not matched to a gene. This CDR3 has 14 amino acids. Per the germline V gene, CDR1 is LNHDA and CDR2 is SQIVND (reference sequence). The CDR3 loop reads CASRPAGGLDTQYF. For the CDR3, the DNA is TGTGCCAGTCGACCAGCGGGAGGGCTAGATACGCAGTATTTT. The whole variable domain, filled in from reference TRBV19 and TRBJ2-3, reads DGGITQSPKYLFRKEGQNVTLSCEQNLNHDAMYWYRQDPGQGLRLIYYSQIVNDFQKGDIAEGYSVSREKKESFPLTVTSAQKNPTAFYLCASRPAGGLDTQYFGPGTRLTVL.

In this sample, this clonotype turned up many times. This chain links TRBV25-1 with TRBJ1-1; 8 bases are a match to TRBD1. Germline CDR1 is MGHDK and CDR2 is SYGVNS. J gave up 8 bases and V 6 bases, and 5 bases lay outside the gene matches. The CDR3 consists of 12 residues. The CDR3 bases are TGTGCCAGCAGGACAGGGGATCTCGAAGCTTTCTTT. It codes for CASRTGDLEAFF.

The chain is built from TRBV15 and TRBJ2-7, with no clear D. The end of the DNA is better explained by TRBJ2-5, so the J call may be wrong. The CDR3 is made up of 16 amino acids. Germline values: CDR1 LNHNV, CDR2 YYDKDF (reference sequence). This CDR3 reads CATSRDLFVNSPTQYF. CDR3 nucleotide sequence: TGTGCCACCAGCAGAGATCTCTTTGTGAATAGCCCGACCCAGTACTTC.

The CDR3 spells CSVDQGNYGYTF. CDR3 bases: TGCAGCGTTGATCAGGGAAACTATGGCTACACCTTC. This sequence joins TRBV29-1 and TRBJ1-2, with D possibly matching TRBD1 (5 bases). Trimming left V 3 bases short and J 2 bases short, with 7 bases between. The CDR3 spans 12 residues. Germline CDR1 SQVTM, CDR2 ANQGSEA.

This clonotype was seen a few times. This chain connects TRBV7-8 to TRBJ1-4; tentative D call: TRBD1 (6 bases). Germline CDR1 reads SGHVS; CDR2 reads FQNEAQ. This CDR3 contains 13 residues. V was clipped by 2 bases and J by 7 bases, with 8 bases between them. The CDR3 is CASSLRTAEKLFF. In nucleotides, the CDR3 is TGTGCCAGCAGCTTACGGACAGCTGAAAAACTGTTTTTT.

This clonotype has more than one count but fewer than ten. The rearrangement joins TRBV20-1 to TRBJ1-1; D remains unclear. V was pared by 7 bases and J by 3 bases, with 9 bases between. The length of the CDR3 is 11 residues. Germline V lookup: CDR1 DFQATT, CDR2 SNEGSKA (reference sequence). CDR3 sequence reads: CSVRGDTEAFF. The DNA for the CDR3 is TGCAGTGTCCGCGGGGACACTGAAGCTTTCTTT.

V and J are TRBV2 and TRBJ1-5; TRBD1 aligns across 8 bases. V lost 5 bases and J lost 3; bases outside the gene matches: 3. The CDR3 totals 14 residues. CDR1 is SNHLY and CDR2 is FYNNEI in the germline V gene. The CDR3 DNA sequence: TGTGCCAGCAGTTTGACAGGGGTCAATCAGCCCCAGCATTTT. Its protein is CASSLTGVNQPQHF. Drawing the rest from reference TRBV2 and TRBJ1-5, the complete variable domain is EPEVTQTPSHQVTQMGQEVILRCVPISNHLYFYWYRQILGQKVEFLVSFYNNEISEKSEIFDDQFSVERPDGSNFTLKIRSTKLEDSAMYFCASSLTGVNQPQHFGDGTRLSIL.

The chain employs TRBV12-3 or TRBV12-4 and TRBJ1-3, with no clear D. V lost 7 bases, J lost 4 bases, and 23 bases lay in between. The CDR3 spans 17 residues. The CDR3 coding sequence is TGTGCCAGCATTTCGGGAGTCGCGCCCACCCCGGGAAACACCATATATTTT. It is translated as CASISGVAPTPGNTIYF.

The rearrangement joins TRBV29-1 to TRBJ2-1; 7 nucleotides line up with TRBD2. CDR1 SQVTM and CDR2 ANQGSEA come from the germline V gene. V lost 4 bases to trimming and J lost 3 bases; unmatched junction nucleotides: 6. The CDR3 totals 14 residues. The CDR3 region is CSVVSGTDYNEQFF. DNA of the CDR3: TGCAGCGTTGTCAGCGGGACTGACTACAATGAGCAGTTCTTC.

This clonotype has a single count. A read error is possible here, since a much larger clone lies one base away. CDR3 coding DNA: TGTGCCAGCCTGCGGAGATCAACTAATGAAAAACTGTTTTTT. It is translated as CASLRRSTNEKLFF. V and J are TRBV2 and TRBJ1-4; D gene unclear. Trimming removed 8 bases from V and 0 bases from J, with 10 bases in between. CDR1 and CDR2 (germline): SNHLY, FYNNEI. The CDR3 has 14 residues.

CDR3 bases: TGTGCCAGCAGCTTAGACATCTCCTACAATGAGCAGTTCTTC. This codes for CASSLDISYNEQFF. J is TRBJ2-1 and V is TRBV7-6; D gene uncertain. The CDR3 extends over 14 amino acids. Trimming removed 1 base at V and 0 bases at J, with 4 bases between. Germline CDR1 reads SGHVS; CDR2 reads FNYEAQ.

The chain combines TRBV30 with TRBJ2-2, with 8 bases aligning to TRBD2. Per the germline V gene, CDR1 is GTSNPN and CDR2 is SVGIG (reference sequence). CDR3 length equals 13 residues. With 5 bases clipped from V and 7 bases from J, the junction kept 6 bases outside the gene matches. This chain's CDR3 is CAWGERGFGELFF. CDR3 DNA sequence: TGTGCCTGGGGGGAGCGGGGGTTCGGGGAGCTGTTTTTT. The variable domain in full, with the rest retrieved from reference TRBV30 and TRBJ2-2, is SQTIHQWPATLVQPVGSPLSLECTVEGTSNPNLYWYRQAAGRGLQLLFYSVGIGQISSEVPQNLSASRPQDRQFILSSKKLLLSDSGFYLCAWGERGFGELFFGEGSRLTVL.

This chain links TRBV6-6 with TRBJ1-2; D is ambiguous. V lost 5 bases, J lost 6 bases, and 4 bases lay in between. The CDR3 extends over 10 amino acids. Per germline, CDR1 MNHNY and CDR2 SVGAGI (reference sequence). The CDR3 reads CASSRDGYTF. The CDR3 DNA follows: TGTGCCAGCAGTCGCGATGGCTACACCTTC.

This clonotype was observed a handful of times. V is TRBV7-2 and J is TRBJ2-5; D remains ambiguous. Trimming cost V 2 bases and J 5 bases, with 15 bases left between them. CDR1 and CDR2 from the germline V gene are SGHTA and FQGNSA. The CDR3 is 15 amino acids. CDR3 nucleotides: TGTGCCAGCAGCTTATTGGTGGCAATGGGGGAGACCCAGTACTTC. Translation: CASSLLVAMGETQYF.

V gene TRBV10-3 combines with J gene TRBJ1-1, with D perhaps matching TRBD1 (6 bases). V dropped 10 bases and J dropped 2 bases, with 14 bases sitting between them. This CDR3 is built from 13 residues. CDR1 and CDR2 from the germline V gene are ENHRY and SYGVKD. CDR3 nucleotide sequence: TGTGCCAGCAGAGTGGACAGAAACACTGAAGCTTTCTTT. It is translated as CASRVDRNTEAFF.

The V gene is TRBV7-2, the J gene TRBJ1-5; D might be TRBD1 (6 bases). Germline V gene sequence: CDR1 SGHTA, CDR2 FQGNSA. CDR3 length equals 16 residues. V was clipped by 5 bases and J by 4 bases, with 18 bases between them. The CDR3 nucleotides read TGTGCCAGCAGCCCTGACCCGGACAGCTTGAATCAGCCCCAGCATTTT. Protein product: CASSPDPDSLNQPQHF. Full variable domain (outside the CDR3, taken from reference TRBV7-2 and TRBJ1-5): GAGVSQSPSNKVTEKGKDVELRCDPISGHTALYWYRQSLGQGLEFLIYFQGNSAPDKSGLPSDRFSAERTGGSVSTLTIQRTQQEDSAVYLCASSPDPDSLNQPQHFGDGTRLSIL.

This clonotype came up a few times. The J gene is TRBJ2-3, the V gene TRBV7-3, with D perhaps being TRBD1 or TRBD2 (5 bases each). The V gene's germline CDR1 is SGHTA and CDR2 FQGTGA. Trimming left V 4 bases short and J 2 bases short, with 13 bases between. This CDR3 contains 15 residues. Here the CDR3 reads CASSSGTVTTDTQYF. CDR3 bases: TGTGCCAGCAGCTCCGGGACGGTAACCACAGATACGCAGTATTTT.

This clonotype has more than one count but fewer than ten. V is TRBV2 and J is TRBJ1-2; no definite D call. V was shortened by 10 bases and J by 7 bases, with 13 bases between the two germline ends. This CDR3 has 11 amino acids. Germline V CDR1 and CDR2: SNHLY, FYNNEI. DNA for the CDR3: TGTGCCACGGGGAGGGCGCCTGGCTACACCTTC. It is translated as CATGRAPGYTF.